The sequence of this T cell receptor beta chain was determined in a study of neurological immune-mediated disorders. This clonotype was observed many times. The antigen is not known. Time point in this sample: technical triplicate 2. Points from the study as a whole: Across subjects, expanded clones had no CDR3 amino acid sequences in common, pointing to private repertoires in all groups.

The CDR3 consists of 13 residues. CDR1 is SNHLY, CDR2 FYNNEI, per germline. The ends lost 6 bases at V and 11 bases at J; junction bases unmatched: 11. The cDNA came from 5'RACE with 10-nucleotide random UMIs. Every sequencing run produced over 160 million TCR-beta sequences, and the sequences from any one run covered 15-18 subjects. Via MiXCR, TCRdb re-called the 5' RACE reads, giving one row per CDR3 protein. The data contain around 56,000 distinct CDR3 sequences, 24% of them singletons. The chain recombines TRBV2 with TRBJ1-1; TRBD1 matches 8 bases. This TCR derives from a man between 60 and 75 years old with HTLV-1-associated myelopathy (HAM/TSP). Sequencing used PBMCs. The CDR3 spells CASREEQGASAFF. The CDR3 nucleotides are TGTGCCAGCAGGGAGGAGCAGGGGGCCTCGGCTTTCTTT.